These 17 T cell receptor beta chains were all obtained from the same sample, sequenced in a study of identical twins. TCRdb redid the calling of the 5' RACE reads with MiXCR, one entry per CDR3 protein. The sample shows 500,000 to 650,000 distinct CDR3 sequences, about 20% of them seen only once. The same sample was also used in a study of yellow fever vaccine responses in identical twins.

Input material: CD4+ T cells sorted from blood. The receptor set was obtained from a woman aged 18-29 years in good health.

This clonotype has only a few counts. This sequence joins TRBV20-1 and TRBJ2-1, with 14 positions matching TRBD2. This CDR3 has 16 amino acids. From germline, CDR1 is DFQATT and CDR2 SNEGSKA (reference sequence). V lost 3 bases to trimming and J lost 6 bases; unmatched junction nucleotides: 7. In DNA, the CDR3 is TGCAGTGCTAGCGAGGGACTAGCGGGAGTAGGCAATGAGCAGTTCTTC. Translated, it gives CSASEGLAGVGNEQFF.

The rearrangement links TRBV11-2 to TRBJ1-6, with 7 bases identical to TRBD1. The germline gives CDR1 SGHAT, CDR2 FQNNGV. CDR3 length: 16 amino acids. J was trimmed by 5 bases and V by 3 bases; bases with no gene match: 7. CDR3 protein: CASSFGIGGNNSPLHF. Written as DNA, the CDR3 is TGTGCCAGCAGCTTTGGGATAGGGGGCAATAATTCACCCCTCCACTTT. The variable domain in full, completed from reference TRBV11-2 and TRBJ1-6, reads EAGVAQSPRYKIIEKRQSVAFWCNPISGHATLYWYQQILGQGPKLLIQFQNNGVVDDSQLPKDRFSAERLKGVDSTLKIQPAKLEDSAVYLCASSFGIGGNNSPLHFGNGTRLTVT.

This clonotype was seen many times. The DNA for the CDR3 is TGCGCCAGCAGCTTGCGACGGTTGGGGACCCAAGAGACCCAGTACTTC. It specifies CASSLRRLGTQETQYF. V and J are TRBV5-1 and TRBJ2-5; possibly TRBD1 or TRBD2 for D (5 bases each). Germline loops: CDR1 SGHRS, CDR2 YFSETQ. CDR3 length: 16 amino acids. Trimming pared 1 base from V and 1 base from J, leaving 14 bases between.

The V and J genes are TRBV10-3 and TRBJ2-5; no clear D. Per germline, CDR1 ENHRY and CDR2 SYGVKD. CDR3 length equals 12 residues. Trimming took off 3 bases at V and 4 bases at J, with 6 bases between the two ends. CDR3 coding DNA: TGTGCCATCAGTGATATGGGAGAGACCCAGTACTTC. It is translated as CAISDMGETQYF.

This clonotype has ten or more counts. CDR3 bases: TGTGCCAGTAGTATTAGGGCCGCAGCATCAGATACGCAGTATTTT. Translation: CASSIRAAASDTQYF. The chain employs TRBV19 and TRBJ2-3; D is unresolved. The V end was cut by 3 bases, the J end by 4 bases, with 14 bases between. From germline, CDR1 is LNHDA and CDR2 SQIVND (reference sequence). The CDR3 is 15 residues long. Full variable domain (remainder filled in from reference TRBV19 and TRBJ2-3): DGGITQSPKYLFRKEGQNVTLSCEQNLNHDAMYWYRQDPGQGLRLIYYSQIVNDFQKGDIAEGYSVSREKKESFPLTVTSAQKNPTAFYLCASSIRAAASDTQYFGPGTRLTVL.

CDR3 DNA sequence: TGCGCCAGCAGCTCTAGACTAGCGGAAATCACAGATACGCAGTATTTT. This sequence encodes CASSSRLAEITDTQYF. The rearrangement joins TRBV5-1 to TRBJ2-3; 9 bases fit TRBD2. V was pared by 3 bases and J by 2 bases, with 7 bases of the junction left unmatched. This CDR3 has 16 amino acids. Germline assignment: CDR1 SGHRS and CDR2 YFSETQ. Drawing the rest from reference TRBV5-1 and TRBJ2-3, the complete variable domain is KAGVTQTPRYLIKTRGQQVTLSCSPISGHRSVSWYQQTPGQGLQFLFEYFSETQRNKGNFPGRFSGRQFSNSRSEMNVSTLELGDSALYLCASSSRLAEITDTQYFGPGTRLTVL.

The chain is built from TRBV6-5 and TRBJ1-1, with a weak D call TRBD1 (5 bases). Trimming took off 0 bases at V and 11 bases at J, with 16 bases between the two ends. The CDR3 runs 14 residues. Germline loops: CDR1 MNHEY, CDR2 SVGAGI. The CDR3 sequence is CASSYSIGGGGAFF. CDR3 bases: TGTGCCAGCAGTTACTCGATTGGGGGTGGAGGGGCTTTCTTT.

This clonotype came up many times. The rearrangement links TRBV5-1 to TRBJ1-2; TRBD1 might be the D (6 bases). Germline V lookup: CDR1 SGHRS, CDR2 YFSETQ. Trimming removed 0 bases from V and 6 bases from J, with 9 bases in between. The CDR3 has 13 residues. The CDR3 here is CASSLAGGHGYTF. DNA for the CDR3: TGCGCCAGCAGCTTGGCCGGGGGGCATGGCTACACCTTC.

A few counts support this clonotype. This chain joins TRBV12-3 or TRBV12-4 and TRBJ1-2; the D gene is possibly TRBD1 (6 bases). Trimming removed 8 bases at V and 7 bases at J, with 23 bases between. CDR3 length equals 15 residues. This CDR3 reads CASSRRGKRGVGYTF. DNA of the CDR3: TGTGCCAGCTCACGGCGAGGGAAAAGGGGGGTTGGCTACACCTTC.

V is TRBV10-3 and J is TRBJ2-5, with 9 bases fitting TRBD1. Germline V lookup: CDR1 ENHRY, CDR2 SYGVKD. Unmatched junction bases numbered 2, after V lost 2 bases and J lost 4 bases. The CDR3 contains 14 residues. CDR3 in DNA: TGTGCCATCAGTGAGGACAGGGGGTTAGAGACCCAGTACTTC. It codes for CAISEDRGLETQYF.

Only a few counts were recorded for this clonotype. The chain's CDR3 is CASSLEAHPTEAFF. The CDR3 nucleotides are TGTGCCAGCAGCTTGGAGGCGCATCCCACTGAAGCTTTCTTT. This chain uses TRBV5-6 with TRBJ1-1; D uncertain. The CDR3 runs 14 residues. V lost 0 bases, J lost 4 bases, and 10 bases lay in between. Germline assignment: CDR1 SGHDT and CDR2 YYEEEE.

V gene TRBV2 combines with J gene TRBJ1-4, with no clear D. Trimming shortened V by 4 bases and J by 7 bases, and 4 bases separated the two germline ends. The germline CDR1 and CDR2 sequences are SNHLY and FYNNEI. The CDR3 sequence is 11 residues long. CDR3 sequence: CASSGFEKLFF. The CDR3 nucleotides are TGTGCCAGCAGTGGTTTTGAAAAACTGTTTTTT.

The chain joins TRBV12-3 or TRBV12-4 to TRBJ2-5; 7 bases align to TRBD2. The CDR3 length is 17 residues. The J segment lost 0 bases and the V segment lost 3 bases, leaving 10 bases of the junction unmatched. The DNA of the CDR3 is TGTGCCAGCAGTTTTATAGGACTAGGGGCATACCAAGAGACCCAGTACTTC. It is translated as CASSFIGLGAYQETQYF.

In DNA, the CDR3 is TGTGCCAGCAGCTTAGCCGACCCAGGGAAAAACACTGAAGCTTTCTTT. Translated, it gives CASSLADPGKNTEAFF. V and J are TRBV7-9 and TRBJ1-1; TRBD1 is a possible D gene (5 bases). The CDR3 spans 16 residues. Germline CDR1 is SEHNR and CDR2 is FQNEAQ (reference sequence). The V and J ends lost 0 bases and 2 bases respectively, with 13 bases between them.

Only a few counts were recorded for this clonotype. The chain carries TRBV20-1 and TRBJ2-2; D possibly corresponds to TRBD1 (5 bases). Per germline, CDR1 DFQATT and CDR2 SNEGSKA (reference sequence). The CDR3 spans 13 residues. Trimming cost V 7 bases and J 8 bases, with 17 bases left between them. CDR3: CSVLLRVPGELFF. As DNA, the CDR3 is TGCAGTGTCCTACTCAGGGTACCGGGGGAGCTGTTTTTT.

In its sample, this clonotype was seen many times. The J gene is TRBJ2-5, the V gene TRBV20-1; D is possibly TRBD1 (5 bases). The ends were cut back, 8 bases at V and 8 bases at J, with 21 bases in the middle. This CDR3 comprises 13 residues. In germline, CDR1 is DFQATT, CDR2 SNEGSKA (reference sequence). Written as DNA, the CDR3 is TGCAGTCCAAAAAGGGGCAGCCTCGGAACCCAGTACTTC. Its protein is CSPKRGSLGTQYF.

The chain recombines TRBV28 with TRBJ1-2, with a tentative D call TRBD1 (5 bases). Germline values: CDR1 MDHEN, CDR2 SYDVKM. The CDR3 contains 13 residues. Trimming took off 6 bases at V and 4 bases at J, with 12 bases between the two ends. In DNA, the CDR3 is TGTGCCAGCAGAATAGACGGGGCCTATGGCTACACCTTC. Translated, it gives CASRIDGAYGYTF.